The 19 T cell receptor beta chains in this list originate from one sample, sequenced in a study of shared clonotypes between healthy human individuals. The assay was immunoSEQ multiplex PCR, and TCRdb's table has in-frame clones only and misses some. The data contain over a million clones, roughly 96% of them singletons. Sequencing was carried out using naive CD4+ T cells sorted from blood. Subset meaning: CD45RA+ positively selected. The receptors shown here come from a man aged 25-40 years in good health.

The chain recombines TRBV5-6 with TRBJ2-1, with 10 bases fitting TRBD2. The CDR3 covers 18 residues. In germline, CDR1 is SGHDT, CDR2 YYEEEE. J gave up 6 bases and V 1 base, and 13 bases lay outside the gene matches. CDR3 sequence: CASSLFFLGTSARNEQFF. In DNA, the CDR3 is TGTGCCAGCAGCTTGTTCTTTCTTGGGACTAGCGCGCGCAATGAGCAGTTCTTC. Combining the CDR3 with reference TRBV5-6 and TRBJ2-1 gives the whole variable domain DAGVTQSPTHLIKTRGQQVTLRCSPKSGHDTVSWYQQALGQGPQFIFQYYEEEERQRGNFPDRFSGHQFPNYSSELNVNALLLGDSALYLCASSLFFLGTSARNEQFFGPGTRLTVL.

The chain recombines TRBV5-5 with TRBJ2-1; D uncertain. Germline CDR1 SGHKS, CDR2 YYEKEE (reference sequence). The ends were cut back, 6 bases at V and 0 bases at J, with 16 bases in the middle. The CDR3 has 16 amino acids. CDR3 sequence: CASTEHGTSSYNEQFF. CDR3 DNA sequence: TGTGCCAGCACCGAGCACGGCACCAGCTCCTACAATGAGCAGTTCTTC.

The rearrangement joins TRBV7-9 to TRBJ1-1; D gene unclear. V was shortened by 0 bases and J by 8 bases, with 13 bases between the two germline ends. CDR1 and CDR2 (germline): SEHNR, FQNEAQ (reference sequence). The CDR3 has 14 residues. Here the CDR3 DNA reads TGTGCCAGCAGCTTAGCCGCCGAAAGGCTAGAAGCTTTCTTT. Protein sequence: CASSLAAERLEAFF. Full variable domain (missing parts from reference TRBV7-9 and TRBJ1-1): DTGVSQNPRHKITKRGQNVTFRCDPISEHNRLYWYRQTLGQGPEFLTYFQNEAQLEKSRLLSDRFSAERPKGSFSTLEIQRTEQGDSAMYLCASSLAAERLEAFFGQGTRLTVV.

CDR3 residues: CASGWASREQYF. The DNA of the CDR3 is TGTGCCAGCGGCTGGGCTAGCCGCGAGCAGTACTTC. The chain is built from TRBV28 and TRBJ2-7, with D possibly being TRBD2 (5 bases). The CDR3 has 12 residues. Germline V gene sequence: CDR1 MDHEN, CDR2 SYDVKM. The ends were cut back, 8 bases at V and 6 bases at J, with 14 bases in the middle.

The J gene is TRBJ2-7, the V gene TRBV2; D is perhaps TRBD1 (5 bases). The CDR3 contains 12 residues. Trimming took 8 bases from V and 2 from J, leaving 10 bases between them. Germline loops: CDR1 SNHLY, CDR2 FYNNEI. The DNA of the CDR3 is TGTGCCAGCGATCAAGGGGCCTACGAGCAGTACTTC. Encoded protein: CASDQGAYEQYF.

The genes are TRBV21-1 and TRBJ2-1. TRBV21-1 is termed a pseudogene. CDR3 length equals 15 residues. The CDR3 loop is CASSKDRTTSSEQFF. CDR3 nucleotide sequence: TGTGCCAGCAGCAAAGATCGGACGACCTCTTCTGAGCAGTTCTTC.

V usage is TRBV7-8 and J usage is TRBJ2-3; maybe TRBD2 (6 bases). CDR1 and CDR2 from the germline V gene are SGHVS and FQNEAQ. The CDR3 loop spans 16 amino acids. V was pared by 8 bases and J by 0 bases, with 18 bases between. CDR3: CASGGARTHSTDTQYF. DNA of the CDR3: TGTGCCAGCGGAGGGGCCCGGACACATAGCACAGATACGCAGTATTTT.

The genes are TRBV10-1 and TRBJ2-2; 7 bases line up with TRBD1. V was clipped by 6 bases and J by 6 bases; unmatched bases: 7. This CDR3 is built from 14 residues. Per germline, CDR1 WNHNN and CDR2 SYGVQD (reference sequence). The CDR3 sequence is CASSKTGLSGELFF. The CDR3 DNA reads TGCGCCAGCAGCAAGACAGGGCTTTCCGGGGAGCTGTTTTTT.

The CDR3 bases are TGTGCCAGCAGCGAACCGGGACAGGGGGCTAACACTGAAGCTTTCTTT. It is translated as CASSEPGQGANTEAFF. The chain carries TRBV7-2 and TRBJ1-1; 12 bases agree with TRBD1. V dropped 5 bases and J dropped 2; count of bases not matched to a gene: 6. The CDR3 length is 16 residues. In germline, CDR1 is SGHTA, CDR2 FQGNSA.

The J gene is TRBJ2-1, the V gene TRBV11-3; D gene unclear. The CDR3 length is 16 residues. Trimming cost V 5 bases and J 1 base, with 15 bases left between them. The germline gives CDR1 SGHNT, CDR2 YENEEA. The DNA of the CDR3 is TGTGCCAGCAGCCGCCATGGCGGTGGTTCCTACAATGAGCAGTTCTTC. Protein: CASSRHGGGSYNEQFF. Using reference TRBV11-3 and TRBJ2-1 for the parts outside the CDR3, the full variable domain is EAGVVQSPRYKIIEKKQPVAFWCNPISGHNTLYWYLQNLGQGPELLIRYENEEAVDDSQLPKDRFSAERLKGVDSTLKIQPAELGDSAVYLCASSRHGGGSYNEQFFGPGTRLTVL.

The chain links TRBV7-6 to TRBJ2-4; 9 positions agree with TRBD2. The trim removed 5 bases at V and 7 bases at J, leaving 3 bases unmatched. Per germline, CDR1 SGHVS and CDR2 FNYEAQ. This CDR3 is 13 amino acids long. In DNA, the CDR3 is TGTGCCAGCAGCCCGGGACTAGCTAACATTCAGTACTTC. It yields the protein CASSPGLANIQYF.

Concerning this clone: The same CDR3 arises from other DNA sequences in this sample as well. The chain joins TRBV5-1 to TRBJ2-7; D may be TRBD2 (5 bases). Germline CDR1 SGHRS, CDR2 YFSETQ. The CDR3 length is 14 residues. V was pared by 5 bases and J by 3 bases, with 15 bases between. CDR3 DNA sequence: TGCGCCAGCAGTCGGATGGACTCTAACTACGAGCAGTACTTC. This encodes CASSRMDSNYEQYF.

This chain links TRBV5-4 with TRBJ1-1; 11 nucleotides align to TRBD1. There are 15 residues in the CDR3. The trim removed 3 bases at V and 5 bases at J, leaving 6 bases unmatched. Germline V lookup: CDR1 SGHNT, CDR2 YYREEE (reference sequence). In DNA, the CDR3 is TGTGCCAGCAGCTCCGGGACAGGGGGTATGACTGAAGCTTTCTTT. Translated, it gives CASSSGTGGMTEAFF.

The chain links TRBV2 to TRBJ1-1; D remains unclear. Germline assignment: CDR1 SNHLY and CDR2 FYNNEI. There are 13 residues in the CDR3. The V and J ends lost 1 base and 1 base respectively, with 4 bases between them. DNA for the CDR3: TGTGCCAGCAGTGAAGATCCGAACACTGAAGCTTTCTTT. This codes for CASSEDPNTEAFF.

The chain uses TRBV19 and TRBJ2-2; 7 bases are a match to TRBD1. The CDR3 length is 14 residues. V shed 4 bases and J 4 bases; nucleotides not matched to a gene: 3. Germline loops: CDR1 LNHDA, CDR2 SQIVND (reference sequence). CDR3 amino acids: CASSKDRSTGELFF. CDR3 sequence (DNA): TGTGCCAGTAGTAAGGACAGGAGCACCGGGGAGCTGTTTTTT.

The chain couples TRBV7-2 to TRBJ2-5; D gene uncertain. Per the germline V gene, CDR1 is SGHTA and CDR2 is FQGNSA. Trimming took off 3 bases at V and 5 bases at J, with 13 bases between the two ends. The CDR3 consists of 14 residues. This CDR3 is CASSFVRILETQYF. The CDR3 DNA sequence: TGTGCCAGCAGCTTTGTTCGGATCTTGGAGACCCAGTACTTC.

CDR3 nucleotide sequence: TGTGCCAGCAGCCCCCGGACAGGGCAAGAGACCCAGTACTTC. Translated: CASSPRTGQETQYF. This rearrangement joins TRBV27 to TRBJ2-5; 8 bases agree with TRBD1. The V and J ends lost 6 bases and 2 bases, in that order; junction bases with no gene match: 5. The CDR3 runs 14 residues. Germline lookup yields CDR1 MNHEY and CDR2 SMNVEV (reference sequence).

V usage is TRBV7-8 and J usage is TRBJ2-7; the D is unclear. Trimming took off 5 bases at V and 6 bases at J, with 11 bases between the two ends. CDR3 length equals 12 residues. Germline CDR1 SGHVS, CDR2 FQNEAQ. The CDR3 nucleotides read TGTGCCAGCAGCCGTACCCCAGGCGAGCAGTACTTC. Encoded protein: CASSRTPGEQYF.

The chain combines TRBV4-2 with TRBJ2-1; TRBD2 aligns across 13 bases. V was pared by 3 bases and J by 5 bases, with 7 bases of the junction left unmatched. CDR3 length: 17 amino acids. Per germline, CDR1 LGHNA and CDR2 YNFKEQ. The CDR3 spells CASSQAAGTSGNNEQFF. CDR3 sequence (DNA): TGTGCCAGCAGCCAGGCTGCCGGGACTAGCGGGAACAATGAGCAGTTCTTC.